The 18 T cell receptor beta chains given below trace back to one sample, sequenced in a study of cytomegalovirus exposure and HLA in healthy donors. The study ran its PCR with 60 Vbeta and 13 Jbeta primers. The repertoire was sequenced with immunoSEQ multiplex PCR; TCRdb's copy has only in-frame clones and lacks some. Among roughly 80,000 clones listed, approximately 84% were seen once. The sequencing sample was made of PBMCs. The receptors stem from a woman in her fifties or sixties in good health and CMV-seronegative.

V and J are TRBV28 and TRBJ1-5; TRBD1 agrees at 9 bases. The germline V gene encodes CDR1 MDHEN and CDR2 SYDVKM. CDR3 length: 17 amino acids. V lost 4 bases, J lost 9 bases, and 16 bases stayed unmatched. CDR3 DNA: TGTGCCAGCAGTTCTCGGACAGGGGCGGTTAGTTCACGGCCCCAGCATTTT. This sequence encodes CASSSRTGAVSSRPQHF.

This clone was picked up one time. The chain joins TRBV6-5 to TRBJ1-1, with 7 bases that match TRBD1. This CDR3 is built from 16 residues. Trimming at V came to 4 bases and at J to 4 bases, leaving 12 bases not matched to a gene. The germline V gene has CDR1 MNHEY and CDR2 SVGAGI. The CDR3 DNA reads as TGTGCCAGCAGTTTGCCTTCGACAGGGATGGGCACTGAAGCTTTCTTT. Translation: CASSLPSTGMGTEAFF.

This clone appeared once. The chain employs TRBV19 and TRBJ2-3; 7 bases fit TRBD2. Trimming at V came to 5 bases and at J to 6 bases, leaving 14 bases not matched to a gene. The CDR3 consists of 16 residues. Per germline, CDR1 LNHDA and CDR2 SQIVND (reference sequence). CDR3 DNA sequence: TGTGCCAGTAGTCCTGGAGGGCGGAGCGGGACGGATACGCAGTATTTT. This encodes CASSPGGRSGTDTQYF.

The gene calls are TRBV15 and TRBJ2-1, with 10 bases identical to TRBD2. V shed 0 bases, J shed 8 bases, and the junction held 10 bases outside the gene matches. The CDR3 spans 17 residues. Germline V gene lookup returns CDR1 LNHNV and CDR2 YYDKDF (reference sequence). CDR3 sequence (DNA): TGTGCCACCAGCAGAGATGGTCTAGCGGGAGTTATAGATGAGCAGTTCTTC. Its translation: CATSRDGLAGVIDEQFF.

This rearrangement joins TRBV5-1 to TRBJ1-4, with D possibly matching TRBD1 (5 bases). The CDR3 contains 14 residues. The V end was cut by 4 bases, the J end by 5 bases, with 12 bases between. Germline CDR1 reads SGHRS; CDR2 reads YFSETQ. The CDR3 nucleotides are TGCGCCAGCAGCATTTCTGGGGCCAATGAAAAACTGTTTTTT. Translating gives CASSISGANEKLFF. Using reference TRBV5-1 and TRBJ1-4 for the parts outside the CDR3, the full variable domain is KAGVTQTPRYLIKTRGQQVTLSCSPISGHRSVSWYQQTPGQGLQFLFEYFSETQRNKGNFPGRFSGRQFSNSRSEMNVSTLELGDSALYLCASSISGANEKLFFGSGTQLSVL.

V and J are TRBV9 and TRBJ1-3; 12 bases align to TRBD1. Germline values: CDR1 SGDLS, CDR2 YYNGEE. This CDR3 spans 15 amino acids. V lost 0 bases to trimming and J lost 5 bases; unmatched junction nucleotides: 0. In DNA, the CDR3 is TGTGCCAGCAGCGTAGGGGACAGGGGGCGAAACACCATATATTTT. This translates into CASSVGDRGRNTIYF.

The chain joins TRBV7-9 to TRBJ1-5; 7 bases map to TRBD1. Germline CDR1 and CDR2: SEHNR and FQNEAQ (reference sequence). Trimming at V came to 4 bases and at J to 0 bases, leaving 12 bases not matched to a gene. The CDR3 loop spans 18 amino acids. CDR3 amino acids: CASSSTGGQRNSNQPQHF. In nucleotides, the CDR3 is TGTGCCAGCAGCTCGACCGGGGGACAGAGGAATAGCAATCAGCCCCAGCATTTT.

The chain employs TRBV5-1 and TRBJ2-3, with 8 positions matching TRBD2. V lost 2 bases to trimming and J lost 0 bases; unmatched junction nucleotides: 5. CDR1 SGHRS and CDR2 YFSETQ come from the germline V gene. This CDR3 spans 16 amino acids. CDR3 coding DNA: TGCGCCAGCAGCTTCAAGACTAGCGCTAGCACAGATACGCAGTATTTT. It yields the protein CASSFKTSASTDTQYF.

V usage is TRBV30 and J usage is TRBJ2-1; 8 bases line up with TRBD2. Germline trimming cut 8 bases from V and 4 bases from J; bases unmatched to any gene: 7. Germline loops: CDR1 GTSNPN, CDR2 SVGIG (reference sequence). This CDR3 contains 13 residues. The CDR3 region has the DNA TGTGCCGCGGGGGGCCGCCGATACAATGAGCAGTTCTTC. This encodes CAAGGRRYNEQFF.

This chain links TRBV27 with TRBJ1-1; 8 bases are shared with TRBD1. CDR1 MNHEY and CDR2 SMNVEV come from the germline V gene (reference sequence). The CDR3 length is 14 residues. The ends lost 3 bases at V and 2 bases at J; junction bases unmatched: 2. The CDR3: CASSLTGVNTEAFF. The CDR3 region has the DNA TGTGCCAGCAGTTTGACAGGGGTAAACACTGAAGCTTTCTTT.

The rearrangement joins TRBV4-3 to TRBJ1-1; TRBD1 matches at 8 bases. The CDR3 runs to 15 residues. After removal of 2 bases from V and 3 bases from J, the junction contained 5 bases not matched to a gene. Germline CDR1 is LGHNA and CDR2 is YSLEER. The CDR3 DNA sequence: TGCGCCAGCAGCCAATCTACGACAGGGGACACTGAAGCTTTCTTT. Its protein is CASSQSTTGDTEAFF.

The CDR3 sequence is CASSYQGQGPEAFF. CDR3 nucleotides: TGTGCCAGCAGTTACCAGGGACAAGGCCCTGAAGCTTTCTTT. The chain uses TRBV6-5 and TRBJ1-1, with a weak D call TRBD1 (6 bases). The germline CDR1 and CDR2 sequences are MNHEY and SVGAGI. The CDR3 is 14 residues long. The V and J ends lost 2 bases and 6 bases respectively, with 13 bases between them.

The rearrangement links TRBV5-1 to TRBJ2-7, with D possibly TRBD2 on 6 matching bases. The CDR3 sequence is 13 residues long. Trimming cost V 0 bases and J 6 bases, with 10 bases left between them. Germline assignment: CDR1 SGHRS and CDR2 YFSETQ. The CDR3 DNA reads TGCGCCAGCAGCTTGGATTGGAGGGTCGAGCAGTACTTC. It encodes CASSLDWRVEQYF.

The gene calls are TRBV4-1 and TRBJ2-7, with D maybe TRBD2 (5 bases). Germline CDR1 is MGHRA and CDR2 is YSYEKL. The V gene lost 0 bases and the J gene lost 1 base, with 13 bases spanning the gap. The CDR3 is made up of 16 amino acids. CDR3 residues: CASSQEPAEPSYEQYF. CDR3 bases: TGCGCCAGCAGCCAAGAACCAGCGGAGCCATCCTACGAGCAGTACTTC.

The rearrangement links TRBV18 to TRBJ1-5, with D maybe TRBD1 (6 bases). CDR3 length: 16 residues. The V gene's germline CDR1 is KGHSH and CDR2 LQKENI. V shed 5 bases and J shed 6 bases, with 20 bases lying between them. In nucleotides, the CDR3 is TGTGCCAGCTCATACCTTGACAGGCACCTCGGTCAGCCCCAGCATTTT. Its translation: CASSYLDRHLGQPQHF.

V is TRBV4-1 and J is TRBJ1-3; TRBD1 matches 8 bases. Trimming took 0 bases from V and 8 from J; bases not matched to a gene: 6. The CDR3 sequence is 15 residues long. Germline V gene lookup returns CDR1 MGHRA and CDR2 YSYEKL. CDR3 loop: CASSQEGQGAYTIYF. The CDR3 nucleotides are TGCGCCAGCAGCCAAGAGGGGCAGGGGGCTTACACCATATATTTT.

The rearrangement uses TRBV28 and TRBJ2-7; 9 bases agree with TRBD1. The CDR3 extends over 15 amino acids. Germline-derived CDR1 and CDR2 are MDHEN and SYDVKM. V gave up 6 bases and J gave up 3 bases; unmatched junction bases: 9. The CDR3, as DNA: TGTGCCAGCAGCAGTACTACAGGGGGCGGCTACGAGCAGTACTTC. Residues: CASSSTTGGGYEQYF.

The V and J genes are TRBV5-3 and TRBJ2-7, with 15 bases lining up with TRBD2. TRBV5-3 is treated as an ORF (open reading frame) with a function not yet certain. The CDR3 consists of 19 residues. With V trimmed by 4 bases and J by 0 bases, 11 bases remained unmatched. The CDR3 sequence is CARSTPGLAGGPFSYEQYV. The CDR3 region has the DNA TGTGCCAGAAGCACCCCGGGACTAGCGGGGGGCCCCTTCTCCTACGAGCAGTACGTC.